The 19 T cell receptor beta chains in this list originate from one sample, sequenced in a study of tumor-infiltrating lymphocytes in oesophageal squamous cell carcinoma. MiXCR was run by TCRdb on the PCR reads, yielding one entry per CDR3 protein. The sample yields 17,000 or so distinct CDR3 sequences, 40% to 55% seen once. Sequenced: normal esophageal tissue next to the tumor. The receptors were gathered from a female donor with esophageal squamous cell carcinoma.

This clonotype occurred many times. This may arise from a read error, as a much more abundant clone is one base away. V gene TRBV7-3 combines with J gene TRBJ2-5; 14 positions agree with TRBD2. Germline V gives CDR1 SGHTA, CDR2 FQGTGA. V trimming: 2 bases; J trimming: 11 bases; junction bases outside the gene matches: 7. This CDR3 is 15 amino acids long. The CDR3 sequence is CASSLGTSGSREQYF. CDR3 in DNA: TGTGCCAGCAGCTTAGGGACTAGCGGGAGTCGTGAGCAGTACTTC.

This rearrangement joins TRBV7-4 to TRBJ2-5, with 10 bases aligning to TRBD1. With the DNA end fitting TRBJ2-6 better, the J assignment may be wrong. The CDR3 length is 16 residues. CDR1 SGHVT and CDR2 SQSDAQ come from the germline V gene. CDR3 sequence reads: CASSRQGADGANVLTF. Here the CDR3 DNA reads TGTGCCAGCAGTCGACAGGGGGCCGATGGGGCCAACGTCCTGACTTTC.

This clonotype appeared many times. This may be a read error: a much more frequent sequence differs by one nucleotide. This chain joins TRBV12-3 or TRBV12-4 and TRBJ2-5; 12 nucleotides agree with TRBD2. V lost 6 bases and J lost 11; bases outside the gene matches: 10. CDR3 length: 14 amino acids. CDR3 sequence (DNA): TGTGCCAGCAGAAGGACTAGCGGGGTCAATGAGCAGTACTTC. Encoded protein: CASRRTSGVNEQYF.

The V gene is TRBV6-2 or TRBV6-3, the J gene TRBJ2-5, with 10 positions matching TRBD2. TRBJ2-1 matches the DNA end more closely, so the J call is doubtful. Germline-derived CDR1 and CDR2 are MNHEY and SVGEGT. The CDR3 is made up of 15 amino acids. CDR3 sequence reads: CASKFQREGAYEQFF. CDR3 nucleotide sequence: TGTGCCAGCAAGTTTCAGCGGGAGGGCGCCTACGAGCAGTTCTTC.

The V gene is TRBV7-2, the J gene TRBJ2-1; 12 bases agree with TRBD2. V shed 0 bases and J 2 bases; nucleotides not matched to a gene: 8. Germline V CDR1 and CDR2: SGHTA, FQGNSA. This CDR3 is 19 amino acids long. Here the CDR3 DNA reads TGTGCCAGCAGCTTAGCCGTACTAGCGGGAGGTGACGCCTACAATGAGCAGTTCTTC. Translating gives CASSLAVLAGGDAYNEQFF.

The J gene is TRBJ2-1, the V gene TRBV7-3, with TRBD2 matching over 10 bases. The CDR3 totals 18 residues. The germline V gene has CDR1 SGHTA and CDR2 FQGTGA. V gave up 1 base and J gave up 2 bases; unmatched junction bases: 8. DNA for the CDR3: TGTGCCAGCAGCTTAATCCCTAGCGGGGGCCAAACCTACAATGAGCAGTTCTTC. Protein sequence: CASSLIPSGGQTYNEQFF.

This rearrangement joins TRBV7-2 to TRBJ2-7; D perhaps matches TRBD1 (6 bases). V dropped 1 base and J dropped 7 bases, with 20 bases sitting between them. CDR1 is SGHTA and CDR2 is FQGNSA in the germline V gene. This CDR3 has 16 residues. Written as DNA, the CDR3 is TGTGCCAGCAGCTTAGGTGGCAGGGGAAGCTACAATGAGCAGTACTTC. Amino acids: CASSLGGRGSYNEQYF.

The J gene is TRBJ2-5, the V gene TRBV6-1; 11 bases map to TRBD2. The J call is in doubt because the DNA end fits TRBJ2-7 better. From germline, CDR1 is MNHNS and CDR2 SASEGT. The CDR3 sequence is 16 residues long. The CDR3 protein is CASTGRILAGAGEQYF. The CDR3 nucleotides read TGTGCCAGCACGGGGAGAATACTAGCGGGAGCTGGCGAGCAGTACTTC.

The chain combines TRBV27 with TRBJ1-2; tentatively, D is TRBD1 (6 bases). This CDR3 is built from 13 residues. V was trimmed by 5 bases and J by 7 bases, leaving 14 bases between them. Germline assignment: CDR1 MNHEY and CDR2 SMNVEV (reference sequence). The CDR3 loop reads CASSPRGLGGYTF. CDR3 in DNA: TGTGCCAGCAGTCCGCGGGGGCTAGGTGGCTACACCTTC.

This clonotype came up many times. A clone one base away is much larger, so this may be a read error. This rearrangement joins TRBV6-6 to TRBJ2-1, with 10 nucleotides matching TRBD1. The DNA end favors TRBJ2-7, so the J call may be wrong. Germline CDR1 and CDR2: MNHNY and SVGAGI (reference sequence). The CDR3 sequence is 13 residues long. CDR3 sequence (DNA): TGTGCCAGCAGTTACTGGACAGGGGGAGAGCAGTACTTC. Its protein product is CASSYWTGGEQYF.

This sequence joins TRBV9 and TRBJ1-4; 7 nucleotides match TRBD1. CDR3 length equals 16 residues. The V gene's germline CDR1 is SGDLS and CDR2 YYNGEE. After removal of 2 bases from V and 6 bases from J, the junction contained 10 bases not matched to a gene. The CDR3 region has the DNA TGTGCCAGCAGCGTCGGCCTCCAGGGGGGGTATGAAAAACTGTTTTTT. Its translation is CASSVGLQGGYEKLFF.

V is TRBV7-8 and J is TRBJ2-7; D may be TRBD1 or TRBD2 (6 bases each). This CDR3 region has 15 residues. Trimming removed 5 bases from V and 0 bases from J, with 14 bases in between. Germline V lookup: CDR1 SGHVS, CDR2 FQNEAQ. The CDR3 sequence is CASSVPGASSYEQYF. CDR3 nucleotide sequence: TGTGCCAGCAGCGTACCGGGGGCTAGCTCCTACGAGCAGTACTTC.

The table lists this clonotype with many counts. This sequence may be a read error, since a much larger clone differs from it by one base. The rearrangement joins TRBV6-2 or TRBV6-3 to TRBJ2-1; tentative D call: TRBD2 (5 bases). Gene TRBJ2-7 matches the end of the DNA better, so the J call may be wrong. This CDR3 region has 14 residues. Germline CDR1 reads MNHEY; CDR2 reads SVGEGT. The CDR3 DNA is TGTGCCAGCAGGGTAGAGGGCTCCTACAATGAGCAGTACTTC. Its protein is CASRVEGSYNEQYF.

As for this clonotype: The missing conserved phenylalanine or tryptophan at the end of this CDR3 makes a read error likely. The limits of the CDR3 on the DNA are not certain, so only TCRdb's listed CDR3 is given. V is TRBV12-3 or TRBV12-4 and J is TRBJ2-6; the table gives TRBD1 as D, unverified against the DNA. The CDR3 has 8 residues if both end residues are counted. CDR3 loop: CASSLNRQ.

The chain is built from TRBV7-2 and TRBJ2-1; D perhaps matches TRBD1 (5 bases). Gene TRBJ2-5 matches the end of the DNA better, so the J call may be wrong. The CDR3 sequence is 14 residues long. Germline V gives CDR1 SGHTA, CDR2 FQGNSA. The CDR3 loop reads CASSLGQRQETQYF. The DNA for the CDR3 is TGTGCCAGCAGCTTAGGACAGAGACAAGAGACCCAGTACTTC.

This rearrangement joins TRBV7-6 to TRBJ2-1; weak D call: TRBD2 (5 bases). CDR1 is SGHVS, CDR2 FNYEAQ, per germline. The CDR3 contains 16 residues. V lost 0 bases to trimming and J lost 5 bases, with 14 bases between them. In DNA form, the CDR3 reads TGTGCCAGCAGCTTAGCTTTCCGTCGTAGCGACAATGAGCAGTTCTTC. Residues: CASSLAFRRSDNEQFF.

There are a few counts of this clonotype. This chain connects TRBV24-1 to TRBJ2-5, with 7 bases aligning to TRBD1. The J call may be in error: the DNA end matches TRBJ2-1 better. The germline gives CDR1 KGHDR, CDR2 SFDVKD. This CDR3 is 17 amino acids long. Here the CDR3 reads CATSDHRTGWVYNEQFF. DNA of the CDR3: TGTGCCACCAGTGACCATCGGACAGGTTGGGTTTACAATGAGCAGTTCTTC.

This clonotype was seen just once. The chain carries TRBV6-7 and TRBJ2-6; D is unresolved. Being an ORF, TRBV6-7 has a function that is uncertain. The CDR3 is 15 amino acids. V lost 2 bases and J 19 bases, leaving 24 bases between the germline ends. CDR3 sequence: CASSYPQTANHPSTF. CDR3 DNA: TGTGCCAGCAGTTACCCCCAGACTGCCAATCACCCCTCCACTTTC.

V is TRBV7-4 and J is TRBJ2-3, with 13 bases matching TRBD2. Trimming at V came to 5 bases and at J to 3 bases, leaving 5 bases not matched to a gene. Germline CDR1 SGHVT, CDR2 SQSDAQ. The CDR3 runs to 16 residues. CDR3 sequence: CASSPATSGRTDTQYF. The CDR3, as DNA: TGTGCCAGCAGCCCCGCGACTAGCGGGAGGACAGATACGCAGTATTTT.